This T cell receptor beta chain came from a study of vaccination effects on CD4 cells after COVID-19. Losses at the gene ends were 0 bases for V and 2 bases for J; bases not matched to a gene: 2. CDR3 length: 15 amino acids. Germline assignment: CDR1 MNHEY and CDR2 SMNVEV (reference sequence). Assay used: immunoSEQ multiplex PCR; TCRdb lists only in-frame clones, some missing. The sample includes some 17,000 clones, approximately 70% of them seen just once. A note on this clone: Antigen unknown.

Viral peptide pools were used in the ViraFEST assay to expand antigen-specific CD4+ T cells, and sequencing came afterward. Subsequent to roughly 10 days of culture, CD4+ T cells were isolated. Participants were given two doses of BNT162b2 or mRNA-1273 vaccine. The chain links TRBV27 to TRBJ2-3; TRBD2 agrees at 7 bases. Sequenced material: CD4+ T cells from PBMCs cultured with SARS-CoV-2 spike peptides, taken after COVID-19 vaccination. This clonotype originated in a human donor who received a COVID-19 vaccine. The CDR3 DNA reads as TGTGCCAGCAGTTTATCCCGGGGGGTCACAGATACGCAGTATTTT. It translates to CASSLSRGVTDTQYF.